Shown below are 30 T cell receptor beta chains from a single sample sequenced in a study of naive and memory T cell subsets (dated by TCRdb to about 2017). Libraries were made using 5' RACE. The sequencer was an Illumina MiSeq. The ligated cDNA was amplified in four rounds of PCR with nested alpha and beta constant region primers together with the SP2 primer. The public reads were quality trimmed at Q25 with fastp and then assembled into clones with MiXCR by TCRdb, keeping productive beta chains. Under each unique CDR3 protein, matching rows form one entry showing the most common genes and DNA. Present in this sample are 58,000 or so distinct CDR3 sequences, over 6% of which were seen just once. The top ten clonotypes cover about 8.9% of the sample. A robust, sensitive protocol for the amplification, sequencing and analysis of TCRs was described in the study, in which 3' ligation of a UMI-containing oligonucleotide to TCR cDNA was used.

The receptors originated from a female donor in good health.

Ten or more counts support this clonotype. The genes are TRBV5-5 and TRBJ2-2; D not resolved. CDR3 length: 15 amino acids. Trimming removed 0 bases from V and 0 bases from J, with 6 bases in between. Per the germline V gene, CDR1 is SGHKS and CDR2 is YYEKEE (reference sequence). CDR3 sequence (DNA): TGTGCCAGCAGCTTGGTAGTCACGAACACCGGGGAGCTGTTTTTT. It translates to CASSLVVTNTGELFF.

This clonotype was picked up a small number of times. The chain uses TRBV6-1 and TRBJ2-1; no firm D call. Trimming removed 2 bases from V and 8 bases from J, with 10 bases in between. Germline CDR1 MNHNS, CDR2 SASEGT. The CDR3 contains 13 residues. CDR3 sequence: CASSEQAPYEQFF. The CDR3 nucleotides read TGTGCCAGCAGTGAACAGGCGCCTTATGAGCAGTTCTTC.

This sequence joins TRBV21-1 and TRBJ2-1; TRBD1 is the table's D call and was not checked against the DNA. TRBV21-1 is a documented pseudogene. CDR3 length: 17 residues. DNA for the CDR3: TGTGCCAGCAGCCACCAAGGGGGGGTGAGCGGTCAGAATGAGCAGTTCTTC. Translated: CASSHQGGVSGQNEQFF.

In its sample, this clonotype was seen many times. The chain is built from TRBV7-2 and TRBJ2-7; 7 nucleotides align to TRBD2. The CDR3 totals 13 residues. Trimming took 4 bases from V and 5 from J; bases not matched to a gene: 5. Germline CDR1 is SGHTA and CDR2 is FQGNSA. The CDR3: CASSWEGGHEQYF. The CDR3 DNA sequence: TGTGCCAGCAGCTGGGAGGGAGGGCACGAGCAGTACTTC.

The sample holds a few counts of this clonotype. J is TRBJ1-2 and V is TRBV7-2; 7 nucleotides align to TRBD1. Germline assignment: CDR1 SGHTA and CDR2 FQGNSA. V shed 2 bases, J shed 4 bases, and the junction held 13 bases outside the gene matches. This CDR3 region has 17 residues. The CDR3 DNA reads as TGTGCCAGCAGCTTAAGATTCGGACAGGACTTACGCTATGGCTACACCTTC. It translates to CASSLRFGQDLRYGYTF.

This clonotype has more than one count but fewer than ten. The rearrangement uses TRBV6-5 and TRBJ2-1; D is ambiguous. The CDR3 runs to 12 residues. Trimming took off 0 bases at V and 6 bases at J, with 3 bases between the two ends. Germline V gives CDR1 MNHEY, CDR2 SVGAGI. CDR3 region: CASSYSSNEQFF. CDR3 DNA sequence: TGTGCCAGCAGTTACTCTAGCAATGAGCAGTTCTTC.

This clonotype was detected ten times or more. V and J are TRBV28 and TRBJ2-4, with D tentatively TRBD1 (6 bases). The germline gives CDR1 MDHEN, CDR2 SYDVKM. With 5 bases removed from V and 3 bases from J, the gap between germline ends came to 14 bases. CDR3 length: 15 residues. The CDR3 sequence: CASSPGDRYKNIQYF. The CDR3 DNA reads TGTGCCAGCAGTCCAGGGGACCGCTACAAAAACATTCAGTACTTC.

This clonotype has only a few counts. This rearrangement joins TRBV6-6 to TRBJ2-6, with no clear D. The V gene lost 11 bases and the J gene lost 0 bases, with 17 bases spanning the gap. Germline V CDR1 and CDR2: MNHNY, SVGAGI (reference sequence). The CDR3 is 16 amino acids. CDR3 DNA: TGTGCCGGGTCGGGCCCTAAGAGCTCTGGGGCCAACGTCCTGACTTTC. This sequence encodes CAGSGPKSSGANVLTF.

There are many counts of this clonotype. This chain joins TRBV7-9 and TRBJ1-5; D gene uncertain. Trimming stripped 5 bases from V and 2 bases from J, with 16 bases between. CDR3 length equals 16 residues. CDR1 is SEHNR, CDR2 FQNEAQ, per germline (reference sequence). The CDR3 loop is CASSDGSGGGNQPQHF. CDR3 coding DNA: TGTGCCAGCAGCGATGGATCAGGTGGAGGCAATCAGCCCCAGCATTTT.

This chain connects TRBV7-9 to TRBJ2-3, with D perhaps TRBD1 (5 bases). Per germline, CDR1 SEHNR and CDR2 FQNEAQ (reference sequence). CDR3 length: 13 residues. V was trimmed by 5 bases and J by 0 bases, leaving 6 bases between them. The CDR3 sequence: CASSRGSTDTQYF. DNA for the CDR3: TGTGCCAGCAGCAGGGGCAGCACAGATACGCAGTATTTT.

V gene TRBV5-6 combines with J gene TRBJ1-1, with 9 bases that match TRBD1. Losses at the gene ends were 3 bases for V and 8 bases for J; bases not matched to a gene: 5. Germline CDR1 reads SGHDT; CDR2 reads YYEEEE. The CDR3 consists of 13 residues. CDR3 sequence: CASSWTGVHEAFF. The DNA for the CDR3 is TGTGCCAGCAGCTGGACAGGGGTTCACGAAGCTTTCTTT.

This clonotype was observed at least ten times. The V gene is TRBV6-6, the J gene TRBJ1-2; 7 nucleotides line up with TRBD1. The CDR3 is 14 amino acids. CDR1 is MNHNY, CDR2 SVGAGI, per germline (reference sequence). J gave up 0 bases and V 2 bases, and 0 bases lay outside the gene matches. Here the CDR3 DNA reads TGTGCCAGCAGTTACGGGACAGCTAACTATGGCTACACCTTC. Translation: CASSYGTANYGYTF.

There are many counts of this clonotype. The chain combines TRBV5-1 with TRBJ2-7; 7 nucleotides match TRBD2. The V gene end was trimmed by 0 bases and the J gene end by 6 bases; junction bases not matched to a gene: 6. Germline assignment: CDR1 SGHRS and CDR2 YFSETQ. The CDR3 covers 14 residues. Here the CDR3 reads CASSLAEGGGEQYF. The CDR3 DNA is TGCGCCAGCAGCTTGGCCGAGGGCGGGGGCGAGCAGTACTTC.

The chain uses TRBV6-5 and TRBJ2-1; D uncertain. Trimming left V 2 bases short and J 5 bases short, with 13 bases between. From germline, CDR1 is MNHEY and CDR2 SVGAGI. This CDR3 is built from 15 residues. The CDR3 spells CASSYDRTRDNEQFF. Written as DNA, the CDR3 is TGTGCCAGCAGTTACGACCGGACCAGAGACAATGAGCAGTTCTTC.

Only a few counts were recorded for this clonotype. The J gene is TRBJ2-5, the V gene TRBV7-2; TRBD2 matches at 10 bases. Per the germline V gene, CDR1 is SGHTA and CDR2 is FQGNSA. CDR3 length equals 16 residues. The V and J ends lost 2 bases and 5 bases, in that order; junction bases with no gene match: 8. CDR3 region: CASSLLPLAGDETQYF. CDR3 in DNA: TGTGCCAGCAGCTTACTTCCCCTAGCGGGGGACGAGACCCAGTACTTC.

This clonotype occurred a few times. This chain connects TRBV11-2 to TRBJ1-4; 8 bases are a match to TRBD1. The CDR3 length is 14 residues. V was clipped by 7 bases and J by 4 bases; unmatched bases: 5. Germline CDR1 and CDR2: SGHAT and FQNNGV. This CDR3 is CASNGQGRNEKLFF. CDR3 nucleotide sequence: TGTGCCAGCAACGGACAGGGACGTAATGAAAAACTGTTTTTT.

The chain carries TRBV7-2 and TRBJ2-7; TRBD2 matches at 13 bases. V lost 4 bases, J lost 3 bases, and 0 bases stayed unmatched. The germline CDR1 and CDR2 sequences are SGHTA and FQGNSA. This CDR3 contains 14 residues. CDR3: CASSWTSGGYEQYF. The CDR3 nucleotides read TGTGCCAGCAGCTGGACTAGCGGGGGCTACGAGCAGTACTTC. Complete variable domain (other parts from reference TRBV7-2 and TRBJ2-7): GAGVSQSPSNKVTEKGKDVELRCDPISGHTALYWYRQSLGQGLEFLIYFQGNSAPDKSGLPSDRFSAERTGGSVSTLTIQRTQQEDSAVYLCASSWTSGGYEQYFGPGTRLTVT.

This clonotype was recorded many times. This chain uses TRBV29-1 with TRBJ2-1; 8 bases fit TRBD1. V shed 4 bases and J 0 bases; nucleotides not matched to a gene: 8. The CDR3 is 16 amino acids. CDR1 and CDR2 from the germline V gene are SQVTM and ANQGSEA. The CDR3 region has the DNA TGCAGCGTTGCTCCAGGGGGCAGTATCTCCTACAATGAGCAGTTCTTC. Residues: CSVAPGGSISYNEQFF.

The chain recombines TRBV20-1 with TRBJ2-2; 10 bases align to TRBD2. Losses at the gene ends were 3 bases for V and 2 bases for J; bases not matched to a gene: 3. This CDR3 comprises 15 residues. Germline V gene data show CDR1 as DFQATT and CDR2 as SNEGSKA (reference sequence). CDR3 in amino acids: CSARLAGVNTGELFF. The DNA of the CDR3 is TGCAGTGCTAGGCTAGCGGGGGTTAACACCGGGGAGCTGTTTTTT.

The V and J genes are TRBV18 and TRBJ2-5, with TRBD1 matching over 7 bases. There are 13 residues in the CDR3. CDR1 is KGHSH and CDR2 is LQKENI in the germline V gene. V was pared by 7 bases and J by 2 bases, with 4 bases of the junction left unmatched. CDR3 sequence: CASFSTGQETQYF. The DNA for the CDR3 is TGTGCCAGCTTTTCGACAGGGCAAGAGACCCAGTACTTC. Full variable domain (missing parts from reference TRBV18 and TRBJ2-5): NAGVMQNPRHLVRRRGQEARLRCSPMKGHSHVYWYRQLPEEGLKFMVYLQKENIIDESGMPKERFSAEFPKEGPSILRIQQVVRGDSAAYFCASFSTGQETQYFGPGTRLLVL.

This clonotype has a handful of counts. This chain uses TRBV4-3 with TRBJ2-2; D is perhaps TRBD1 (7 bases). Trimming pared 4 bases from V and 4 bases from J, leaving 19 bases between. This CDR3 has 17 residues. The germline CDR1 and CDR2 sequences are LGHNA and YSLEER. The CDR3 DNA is TGCGCCAGCAGCCGGCGGGCGGGGCAGGGGGGCACCGGGGAGCTGTTTTTT. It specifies CASSRRAGQGGTGELFF.

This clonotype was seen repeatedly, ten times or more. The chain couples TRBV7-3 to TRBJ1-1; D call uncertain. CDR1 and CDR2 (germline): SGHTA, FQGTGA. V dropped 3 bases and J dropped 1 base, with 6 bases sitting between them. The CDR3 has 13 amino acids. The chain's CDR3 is CASSFLRNTEAFF. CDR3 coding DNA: TGTGCCAGCAGCTTCCTCAGGAACACTGAAGCTTTCTTT. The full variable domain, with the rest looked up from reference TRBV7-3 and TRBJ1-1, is GAGVSQTPSNKVTEKGKYVELRCDPISGHTALYWYRQSLGQGPEFLIYFQGTGAADDSGLPNDRFFAVRPEGSVSTLKIQRTERGDSAVYLCASSFLRNTEAFFGQGTRLTVV.

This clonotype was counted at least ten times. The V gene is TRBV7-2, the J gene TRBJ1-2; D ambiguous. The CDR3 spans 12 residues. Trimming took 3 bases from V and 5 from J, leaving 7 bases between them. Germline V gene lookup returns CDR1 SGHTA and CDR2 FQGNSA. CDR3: CASSFNAYGYTF. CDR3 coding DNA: TGTGCCAGCAGCTTCAACGCGTATGGCTACACCTTC.

The CDR3 region is CSAREAKPHSYEQYF. For the CDR3, the DNA is TGCAGTGCTAGAGAGGCCAAACCCCACTCCTACGAGCAGTACTTC. This chain uses TRBV20-1 with TRBJ2-7; the D is unclear. The CDR3 has 15 amino acids. V shed 0 bases and J shed 0 bases, with 12 bases lying between them. CDR1 is DFQATT, CDR2 SNEGSKA, per germline (reference sequence).

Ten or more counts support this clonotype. DNA of the CDR3: TGTGCCAGCAGCCGAACAGGGAGCAATTCACCCCTCCACTTT. This translates into CASSRTGSNSPLHF. The chain couples TRBV3-1 to TRBJ1-6, with D perhaps matching TRBD1 (6 bases). Germline V gene sequence: CDR1 LGHDT, CDR2 YNNKEL (reference sequence). V lost 4 bases and J lost 7, with 11 bases in between. This CDR3 is built from 14 residues.

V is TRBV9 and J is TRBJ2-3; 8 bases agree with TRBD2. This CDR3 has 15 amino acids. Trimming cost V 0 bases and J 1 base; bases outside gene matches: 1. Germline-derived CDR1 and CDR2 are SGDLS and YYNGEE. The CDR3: CASSVAAGGTDTQYF. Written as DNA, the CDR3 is TGTGCCAGCAGCGTAGCAGCGGGGGGCACAGATACGCAGTATTTT.

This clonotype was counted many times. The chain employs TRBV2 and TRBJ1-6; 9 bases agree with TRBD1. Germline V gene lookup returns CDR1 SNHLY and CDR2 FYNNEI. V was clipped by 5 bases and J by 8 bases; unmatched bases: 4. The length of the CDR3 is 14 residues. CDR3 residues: CASSNRDRDSPLHF. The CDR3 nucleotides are TGTGCCAGCAGTAACCGGGACAGGGATTCACCCCTCCACTTT.

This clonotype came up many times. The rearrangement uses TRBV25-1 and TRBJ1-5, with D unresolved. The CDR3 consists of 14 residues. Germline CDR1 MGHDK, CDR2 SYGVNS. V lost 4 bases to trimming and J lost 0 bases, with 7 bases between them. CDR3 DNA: TGTGCCAGCAGTGGGTTGTATAGCAATCAGCCCCAGCATTTT. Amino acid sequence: CASSGLYSNQPQHF.

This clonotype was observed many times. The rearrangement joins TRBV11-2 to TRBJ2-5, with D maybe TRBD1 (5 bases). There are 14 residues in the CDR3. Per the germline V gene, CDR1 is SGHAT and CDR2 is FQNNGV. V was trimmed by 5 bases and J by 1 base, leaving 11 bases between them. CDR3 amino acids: CASSQQEIQETQYF. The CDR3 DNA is TGTGCCAGCAGCCAACAGGAAATCCAAGAGACCCAGTACTTC. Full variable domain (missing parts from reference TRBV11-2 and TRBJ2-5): EAGVAQSPRYKIIEKRQSVAFWCNPISGHATLYWYQQILGQGPKLLIQFQNNGVVDDSQLPKDRFSAERLKGVDSTLKIQPAKLEDSAVYLCASSQQEIQETQYFGPGTRLLVL.

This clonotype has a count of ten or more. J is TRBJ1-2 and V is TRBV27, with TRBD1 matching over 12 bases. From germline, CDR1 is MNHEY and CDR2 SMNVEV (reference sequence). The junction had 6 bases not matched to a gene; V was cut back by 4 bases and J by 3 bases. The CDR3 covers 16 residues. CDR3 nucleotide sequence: TGTGCCAGCAGTTCCGGGACAGGGGGCATACACTATGGCTACACCTTC. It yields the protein CASSSGTGGIHYGYTF.